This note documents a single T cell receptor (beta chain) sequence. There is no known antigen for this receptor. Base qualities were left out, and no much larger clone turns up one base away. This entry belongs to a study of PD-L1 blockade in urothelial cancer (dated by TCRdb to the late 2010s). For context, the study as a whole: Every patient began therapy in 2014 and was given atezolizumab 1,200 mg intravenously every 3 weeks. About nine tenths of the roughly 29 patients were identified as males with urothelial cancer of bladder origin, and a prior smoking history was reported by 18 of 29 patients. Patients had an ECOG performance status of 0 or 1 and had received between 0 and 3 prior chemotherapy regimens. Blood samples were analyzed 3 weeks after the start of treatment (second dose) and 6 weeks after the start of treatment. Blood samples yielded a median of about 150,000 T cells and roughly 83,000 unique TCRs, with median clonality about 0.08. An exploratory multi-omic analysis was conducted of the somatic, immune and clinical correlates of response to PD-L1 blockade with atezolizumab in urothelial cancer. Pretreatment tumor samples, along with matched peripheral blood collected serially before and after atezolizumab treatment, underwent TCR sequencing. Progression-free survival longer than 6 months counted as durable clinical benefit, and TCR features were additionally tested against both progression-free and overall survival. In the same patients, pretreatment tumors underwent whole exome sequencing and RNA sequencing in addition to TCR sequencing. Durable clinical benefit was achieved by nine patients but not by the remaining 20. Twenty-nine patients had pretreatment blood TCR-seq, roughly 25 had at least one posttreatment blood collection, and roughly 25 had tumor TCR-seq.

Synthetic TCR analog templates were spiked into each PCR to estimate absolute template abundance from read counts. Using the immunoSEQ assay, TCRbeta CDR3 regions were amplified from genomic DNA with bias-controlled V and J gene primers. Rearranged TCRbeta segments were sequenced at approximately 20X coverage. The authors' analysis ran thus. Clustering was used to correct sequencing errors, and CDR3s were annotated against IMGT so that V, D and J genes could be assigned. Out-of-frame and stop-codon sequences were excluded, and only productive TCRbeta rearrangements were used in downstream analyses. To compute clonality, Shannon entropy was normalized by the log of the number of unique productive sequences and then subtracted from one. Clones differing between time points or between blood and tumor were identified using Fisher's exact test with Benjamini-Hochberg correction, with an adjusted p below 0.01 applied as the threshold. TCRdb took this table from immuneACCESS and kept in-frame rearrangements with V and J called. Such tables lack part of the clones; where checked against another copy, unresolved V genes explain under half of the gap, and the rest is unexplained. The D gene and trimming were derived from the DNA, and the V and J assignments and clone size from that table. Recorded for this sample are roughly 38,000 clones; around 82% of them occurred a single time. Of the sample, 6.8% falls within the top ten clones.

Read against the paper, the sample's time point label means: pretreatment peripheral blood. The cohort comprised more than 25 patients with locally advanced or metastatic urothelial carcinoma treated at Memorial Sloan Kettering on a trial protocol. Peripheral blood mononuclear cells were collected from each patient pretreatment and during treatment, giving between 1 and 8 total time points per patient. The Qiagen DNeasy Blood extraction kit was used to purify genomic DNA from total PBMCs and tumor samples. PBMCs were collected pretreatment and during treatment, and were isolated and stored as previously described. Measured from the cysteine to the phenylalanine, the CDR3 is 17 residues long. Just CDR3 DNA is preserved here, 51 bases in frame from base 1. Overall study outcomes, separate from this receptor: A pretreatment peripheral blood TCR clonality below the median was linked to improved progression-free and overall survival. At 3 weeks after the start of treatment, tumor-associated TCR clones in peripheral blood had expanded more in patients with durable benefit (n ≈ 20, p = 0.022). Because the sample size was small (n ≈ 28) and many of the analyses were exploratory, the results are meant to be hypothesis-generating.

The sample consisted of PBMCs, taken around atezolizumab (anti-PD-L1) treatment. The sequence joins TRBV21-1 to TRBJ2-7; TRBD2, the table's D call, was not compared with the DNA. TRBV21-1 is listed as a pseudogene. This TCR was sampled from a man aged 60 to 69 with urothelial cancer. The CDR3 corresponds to CASSNHCGRGEDYEQYF. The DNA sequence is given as TGTGCCAGCAGCAATCATTGCGGCCGGGGGGAGGACTACGAGCAGTACTTC.